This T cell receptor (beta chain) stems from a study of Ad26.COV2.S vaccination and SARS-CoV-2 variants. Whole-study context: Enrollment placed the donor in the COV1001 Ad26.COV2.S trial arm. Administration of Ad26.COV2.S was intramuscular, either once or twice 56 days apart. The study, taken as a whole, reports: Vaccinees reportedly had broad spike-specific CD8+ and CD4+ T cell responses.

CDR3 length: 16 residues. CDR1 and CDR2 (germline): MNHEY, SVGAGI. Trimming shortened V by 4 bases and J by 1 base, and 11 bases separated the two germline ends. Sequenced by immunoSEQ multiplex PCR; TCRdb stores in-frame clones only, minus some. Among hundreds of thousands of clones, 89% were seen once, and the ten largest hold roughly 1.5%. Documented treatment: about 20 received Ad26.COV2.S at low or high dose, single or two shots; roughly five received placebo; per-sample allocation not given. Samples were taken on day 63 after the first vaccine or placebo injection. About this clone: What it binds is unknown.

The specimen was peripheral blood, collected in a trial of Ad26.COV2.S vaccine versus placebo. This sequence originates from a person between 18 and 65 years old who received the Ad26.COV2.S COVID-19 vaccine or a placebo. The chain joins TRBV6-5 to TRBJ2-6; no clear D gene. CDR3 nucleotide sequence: TGTGCCAGCAGTTTGAGTGGATCTTCTGGGGCCAACGTCCTGACTTTC. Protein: CASSLSGSSGANVLTF.